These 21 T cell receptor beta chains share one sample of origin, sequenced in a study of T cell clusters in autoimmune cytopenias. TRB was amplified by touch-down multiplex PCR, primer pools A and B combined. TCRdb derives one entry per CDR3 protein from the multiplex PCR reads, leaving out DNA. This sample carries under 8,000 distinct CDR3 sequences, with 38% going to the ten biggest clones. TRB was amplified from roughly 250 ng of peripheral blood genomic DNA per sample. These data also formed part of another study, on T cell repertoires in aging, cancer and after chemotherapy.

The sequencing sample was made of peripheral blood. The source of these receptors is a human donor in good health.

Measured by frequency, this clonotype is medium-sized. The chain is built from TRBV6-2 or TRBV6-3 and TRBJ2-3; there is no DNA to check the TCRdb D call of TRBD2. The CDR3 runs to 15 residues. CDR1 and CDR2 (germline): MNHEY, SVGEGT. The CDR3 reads CASKESGESTDTQYF.

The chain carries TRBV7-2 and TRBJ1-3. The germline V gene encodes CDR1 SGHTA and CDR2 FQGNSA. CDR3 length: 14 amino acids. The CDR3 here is CVSSLQAYGNTIYF.

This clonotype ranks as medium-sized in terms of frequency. CDR3: CASSRTSGGVGELFF. The chain employs TRBV7-9 and TRBJ2-2; the D call of TRBD2 rests on TCRdb alone, since no DNA is present to check it. The CDR3 loop spans 15 amino acids. Germline assignment: CDR1 SEHNR and CDR2 FQNEAQ (reference sequence).

The CDR3 is CASSQETAAYEQFF. The chain uses TRBV5-5 and TRBJ2-1. The CDR3 loop spans 14 amino acids. Germline loops: CDR1 SGHKS, CDR2 YYEKEE (reference sequence).

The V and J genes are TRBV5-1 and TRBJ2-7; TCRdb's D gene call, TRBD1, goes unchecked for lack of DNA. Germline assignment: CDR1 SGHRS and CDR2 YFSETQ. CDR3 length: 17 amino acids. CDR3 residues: CASSTGRRDRSFYEQYF.

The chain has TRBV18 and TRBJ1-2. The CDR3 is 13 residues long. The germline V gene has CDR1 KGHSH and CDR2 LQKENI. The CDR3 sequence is CASSPTADYGYTF.

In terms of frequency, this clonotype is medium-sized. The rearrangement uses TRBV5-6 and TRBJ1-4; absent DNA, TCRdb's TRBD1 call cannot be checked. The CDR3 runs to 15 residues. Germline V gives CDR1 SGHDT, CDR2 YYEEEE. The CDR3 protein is CASSRGQGVNEKLFF.

The CDR3 loop reads CASSPWETGYNYGYTF. V is TRBV5-4 and J is TRBJ1-2; the TRBD1 assignment by TCRdb is unverifiable without DNA. The CDR3 loop spans 16 amino acids. From germline, CDR1 is SGHNT and CDR2 YYREEE (reference sequence).

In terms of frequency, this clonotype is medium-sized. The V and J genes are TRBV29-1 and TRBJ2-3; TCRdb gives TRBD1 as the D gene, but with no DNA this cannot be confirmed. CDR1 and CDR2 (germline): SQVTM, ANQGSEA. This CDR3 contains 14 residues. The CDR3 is CSVRFRRDADTQYF.

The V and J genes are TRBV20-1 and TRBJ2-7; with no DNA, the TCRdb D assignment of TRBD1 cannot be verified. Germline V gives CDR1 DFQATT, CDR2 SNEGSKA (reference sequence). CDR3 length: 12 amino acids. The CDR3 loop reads CSATGTAYEQYF.

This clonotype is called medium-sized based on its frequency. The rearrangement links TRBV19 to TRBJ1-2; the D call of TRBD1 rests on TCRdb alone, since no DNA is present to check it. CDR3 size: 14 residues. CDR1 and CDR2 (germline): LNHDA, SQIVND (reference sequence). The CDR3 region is CASSTTPTFFGYTF.

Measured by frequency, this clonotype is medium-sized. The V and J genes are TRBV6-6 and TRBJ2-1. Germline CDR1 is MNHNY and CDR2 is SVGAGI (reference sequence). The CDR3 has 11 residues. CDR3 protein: CASSADNEQFF.

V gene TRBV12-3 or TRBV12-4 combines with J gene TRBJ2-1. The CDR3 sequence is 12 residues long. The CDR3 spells CASSFLQNEQFF.

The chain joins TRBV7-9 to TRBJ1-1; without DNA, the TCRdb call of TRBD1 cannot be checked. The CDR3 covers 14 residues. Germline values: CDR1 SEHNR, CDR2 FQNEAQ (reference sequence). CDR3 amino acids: CASRQGQGNTEAFF.

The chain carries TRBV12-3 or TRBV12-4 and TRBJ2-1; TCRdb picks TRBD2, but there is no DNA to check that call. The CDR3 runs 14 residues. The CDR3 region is CASSLQGGSAEQFF.

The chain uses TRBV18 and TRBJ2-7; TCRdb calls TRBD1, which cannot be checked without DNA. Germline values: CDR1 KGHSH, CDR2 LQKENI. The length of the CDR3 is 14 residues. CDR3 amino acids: CASSRDRGVDEQYF. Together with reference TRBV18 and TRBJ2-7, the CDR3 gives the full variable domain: NAGVMQNPRHLVRRRGQEARLRCSPMKGHSHVYWYRQLPEEGLKFMVYLQKENIIDESGMPKERFSAEFPKEGPSILRIQQVVRGDSAAYFCASSRDRGVDEQYFGPGTRLTVT.

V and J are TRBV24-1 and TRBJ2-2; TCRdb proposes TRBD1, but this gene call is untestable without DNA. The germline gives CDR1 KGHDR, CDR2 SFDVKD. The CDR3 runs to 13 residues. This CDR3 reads CATSERGTGELFF.

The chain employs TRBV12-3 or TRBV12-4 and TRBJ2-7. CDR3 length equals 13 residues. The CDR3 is CASSLGFLYEQYF.

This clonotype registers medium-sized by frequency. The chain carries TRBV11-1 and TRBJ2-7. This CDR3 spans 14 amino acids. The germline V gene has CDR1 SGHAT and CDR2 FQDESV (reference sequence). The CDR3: CASSLTIPSYEQYF.

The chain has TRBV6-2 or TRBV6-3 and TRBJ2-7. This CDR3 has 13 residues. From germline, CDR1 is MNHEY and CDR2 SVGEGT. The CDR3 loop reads CASSRTPSYEQYF.

The CDR3 sequence is CASSVKGGTEAFF. The chain employs TRBV7-2 and TRBJ1-1; TCRdb lists TRBD1, though no DNA is available to test this call. The CDR3 contains 13 residues. Germline V lookup: CDR1 SGHTA, CDR2 FQGNSA.